The 21 T cell receptor beta chains given below trace back to one sample, sequenced in a study of shared clonotypes between healthy human individuals. The repertoire was sequenced with immunoSEQ multiplex PCR; TCRdb's copy has only in-frame clones and lacks some. The data show 2 million to 2.5 million clones, about 93% seen once. Naive CD8 populations comprised CD45RO-negative cells positively selected for CCR7, excluding terminally differentiated effector memory CD45RA+ cells. Sample: naive CD8+ T cells from PBMCs. These receptors were taken from a man aged 18 to 29 in good health. Some clones in this sample may be carry-over from other donors' samples.

This clone was observed a single time. V and J are TRBV9 and TRBJ2-1, with 8 bases lining up with TRBD2. Germline CDR1 reads SGDLS; CDR2 reads YYNGEE. V lost 3 bases to trimming and J lost 8 bases; unmatched junction nucleotides: 10. This CDR3 has 15 residues. The CDR3 sequence: CASSAGLGSMDEQFF. CDR3 bases: TGTGCCAGCAGCGCGGGACTAGGGTCGATGGATGAGCAGTTCTTC.

This clone was recorded only once. The gene calls are TRBV27 and TRBJ2-4, with D maybe TRBD2 (5 bases). Germline values: CDR1 MNHEY, CDR2 SMNVEV (reference sequence). V lost 6 bases and J lost 4, with 10 bases in between. The CDR3 is made up of 13 amino acids. The CDR3 nucleotides read TGTGCCAGCAGCCGAGGGCTAAAAAACATTCAGTACTTC. It codes for CASSRGLKNIQYF.

This clone was counted once. CDR3 sequence (DNA): TGTGCCATCAGTGAACTGACTAGCCGGAACAATGAGCAGTTCTTC. It is translated as CAISELTSRNNEQFF. J is TRBJ2-1 and V is TRBV10-3; 7 nucleotides line up with TRBD2. There are 15 residues in the CDR3. The ends lost 3 bases at V and 5 bases at J; junction bases unmatched: 7. Per the germline V gene, CDR1 is ENHRY and CDR2 is SYGVKD.

The chain combines TRBV10-3 with TRBJ2-7; D is unresolved. Germline V gene sequence: CDR1 ENHRY, CDR2 SYGVKD. V lost 3 bases and J lost 3, with 6 bases in between. There are 12 residues in the CDR3. The CDR3 nucleotides are TGTGCCATCAGTGATCACGTCTACGAGCAGTACTTC. Protein: CAISDHVYEQYF.

This chain connects TRBV4-3 to TRBJ1-2; D uncertain. V was trimmed by 1 base and J by 6 bases, leaving 12 bases between them. CDR1 is LGHNA, CDR2 YSLEER, per germline. The CDR3 runs 14 residues. CDR3 sequence: CASSQVGQVHGYTF. CDR3 nucleotide sequence: TGCGCCAGCAGCCAAGTTGGGCAGGTCCATGGCTACACCTTC.

The chain joins TRBV11-3 to TRBJ1-5, with D perhaps TRBD1 (5 bases). Trimming removed 3 bases at V and 0 bases at J, with 9 bases between. The CDR3 has 15 amino acids. The germline gives CDR1 SGHNT, CDR2 YENEEA. The CDR3 protein is CASSLGGCSNQPQHF. The CDR3 nucleotides are TGTGCCAGCAGCTTGGGGGGTTGTAGCAATCAGCCCCAGCATTTT.

Turning to this clone: Other DNA variants within this sample encode the same CDR3. The chain uses TRBV13 and TRBJ2-2; maybe TRBD2 (6 bases). CDR1 is PRHDT and CDR2 is FYEKMQ in the germline V gene (reference sequence). This CDR3 comprises 13 residues. V was shortened by 3 bases and J by 5 bases, with 7 bases between the two germline ends. The CDR3 is CASSLEGTGELFF. The CDR3 DNA reads TGTGCCAGCAGCTTGGAGGGGACCGGGGAGCTGTTTTTT.

V is TRBV4-2 and J is TRBJ1-1; TRBD1 is a possible D gene (5 bases). Germline CDR1 and CDR2: LGHNA and YNFKEQ. The CDR3 is 16 residues long. Trimming took off 0 bases at V and 1 base at J, with 12 bases between the two ends. CDR3 sequence (DNA): TGTGCCAGCAGCCAAGATCTCGGACACCGGAACACTGAAGCTTTCTTT. The encoded protein is CASSQDLGHRNTEAFF.

V usage is TRBV7-9 and J usage is TRBJ2-5, with D perhaps matching TRBD2 (6 bases). V gave up 3 bases and J gave up 5 bases, with 13 bases separating them. Germline V CDR1 and CDR2: SEHNR, FQNEAQ (reference sequence). The CDR3 is made up of 14 amino acids. The CDR3: CASSFGGYAETQYF. For the CDR3, the DNA is TGTGCCAGCAGCTTTGGGGGGTATGCCGAGACCCAGTACTTC. The full variable domain, completed using reference TRBV7-9 and TRBJ2-5, is DTGVSQNPRHKITKRGQNVTFRCDPISEHNRLYWYRQTLGQGPEFLTYFQNEAQLEKSRLLSDRFSAERPKGSFSTLEIQRTEQGDSAMYLCASSFGGYAETQYFGPGTRLLVL.

The chain carries TRBV11-2 and TRBJ2-1, with 7 bases identical to TRBD2. From germline, CDR1 is SGHAT and CDR2 FQNNGV. This CDR3 region has 15 residues. V was clipped by 3 bases and J by 6 bases; unmatched bases: 8. The CDR3 DNA reads as TGTGCCAGCAGCTTGCTGGCGGGAGTGTTCAATGAGCAGTTCTTC. Amino acid sequence: CASSLLAGVFNEQFF.

The rearrangement uses TRBV7-9 and TRBJ2-5; no reliable D call. Between the trimmed V and J ends, which lost 3 bases and 1 base, there was a span of 6 bases. Looked up from germline, CDR1 is SEHNR and CDR2 is FQNEAQ (reference sequence). This CDR3 is 13 amino acids long. Here the CDR3 DNA reads TGTGCCAGCAGCTTCGCTGTCCAAGAGACCCAGTACTTC. Translating it yields CASSFAVQETQYF.

The rearrangement links TRBV7-6 to TRBJ2-7, with TRBD2 identical over 12 bases. The germline gives CDR1 SGHVS, CDR2 FNYEAQ. Unmatched junction bases numbered 26, after V lost 6 bases and J lost 5 bases. The CDR3 is made up of 21 amino acids. Here the CDR3 reads CASRSGRGDSSSGRGFDEQYF. DNA for the CDR3: TGTGCCAGCAGGTCCGGCAGGGGGGACTCCTCTAGCGGGAGGGGCTTCGACGAGCAGTACTTC.

Comments on this clone: The junction departs from the called germline gene at one end, perhaps through a read error. The CDR3, as DNA: TGTGCCAGCAGCTTAGGGGGAACTGATGAAAAACTGTTTTTT. Translation gives CASSLGGTDEKLFF. The chain carries TRBV7-9 and TRBJ1-4; no clear D. Germline CDR1 is SEHNR and CDR2 is FQNEAQ (reference sequence). CDR3 size: 14 residues.

The DNA for the CDR3 is TGTGCCAGCAGCTTAACTCCAGCCTTGAGCTCCTACAATGAGCAGTTCTTC. Translation gives CASSLTPALSSYNEQFF. This chain links TRBV11-1 with TRBJ2-1; D not resolved. The CDR3 consists of 17 residues. Germline-derived CDR1 and CDR2 are SGHAT and FQDESV (reference sequence). V was shortened by 2 bases and J by 0 bases, with 14 bases between the two germline ends.

Written as DNA, the CDR3 is TGTGCCAGCAGCGCCTCCAGGGGGGAGGTCCTCCCCGAGCAGTACTTC. Translating gives CASSASRGEVLPEQYF. This chain joins TRBV27 and TRBJ2-7; D possibly corresponds to TRBD1 (7 bases). Germline values: CDR1 MNHEY, CDR2 SMNVEV (reference sequence). CDR3 length equals 16 residues. The V and J ends lost 6 bases and 6 bases respectively, with 24 bases between them.

The V and J genes are TRBV7-2 and TRBJ2-7; 8 bases are shared with TRBD1. This CDR3 region has 16 residues. CDR1 is SGHTA and CDR2 is FQGNSA in the germline V gene. Unmatched junction bases numbered 7, after V lost 1 base and J lost 2 bases. The DNA for the CDR3 is TGTGCCAGCAGCTTAGGAGTGCAGGGGGCCACCTACGAGCAGTACTTC. Protein sequence: CASSLGVQGATYEQYF.

The chain links TRBV28 to TRBJ2-7; D might be TRBD1 or TRBD2, each matching 5 bases. Germline CDR1 is MDHEN and CDR2 is SYDVKM. This CDR3 spans 16 amino acids. V lost 5 bases and J 3 bases, leaving 20 bases between the germline ends. The CDR3 sequence is CASSQSPGRMHYEQYF. The CDR3 nucleotides are TGTGCCAGCAGTCAGAGCCCGGGACGGATGCACTACGAGCAGTACTTC.

The J gene is TRBJ1-1, the V gene TRBV2; no clear D. Trimming stripped 11 bases from V and 5 bases from J, with 15 bases between. Per the germline V gene, CDR1 is SNHLY and CDR2 is FYNNEI. The length of the CDR3 is 12 residues. The CDR3 is CAAGRSGTEAFF. The CDR3 DNA reads TGTGCCGCGGGTCGCTCGGGTACTGAAGCTTTCTTT.

The V call is TRBV30, the J call TRBJ1-1; TRBD1 aligns across 9 bases. There are 13 residues in the CDR3. J lost 6 bases, V lost 5 bases, and 7 bases had no gene match. Germline loops: CDR1 GTSNPN, CDR2 SVGIG (reference sequence). The CDR3 reads CAWGDRGRPEAFF. CDR3 sequence (DNA): TGTGCCTGGGGTGACAGGGGGAGGCCTGAAGCTTTCTTT. Full variable domain (rest looked up from reference TRBV30 and TRBJ1-1): SQTIHQWPATLVQPVGSPLSLECTVEGTSNPNLYWYRQAAGRGLQLLFYSVGIGQISSEVPQNLSASRPQDRQFILSSKKLLLSDSGFYLCAWGDRGRPEAFFGQGTRLTVV.

The chain uses TRBV27 and TRBJ1-5; D remains ambiguous. CDR1 and CDR2 (germline): MNHEY, SMNVEV (reference sequence). The CDR3 extends over 12 amino acids. With 4 bases removed from V and 7 bases from J, the gap between germline ends came to 8 bases. The CDR3 nucleotides are TGTGCCAGCAGTTCCCTGGGGCAGCCCCAGCATTTT. The encoded protein is CASSSLGQPQHF.

V and J are TRBV5-1 and TRBJ1-1, with D possibly being TRBD1 (5 bases). The CDR3 has 17 amino acids. The ends were cut back, 4 bases at V and 5 bases at J, with 24 bases in the middle. Germline lookup yields CDR1 SGHRS and CDR2 YFSETQ. Written as DNA, the CDR3 is TGCGCCAGCAGCCCGGGCTCTTCTCGAGGAGCAGGGACTGAAGCTTTCTTT. It encodes CASSPGSSRGAGTEAFF.